These 19 T cell receptor beta chains came from one sample sequenced in a study of blood T cell repertoires in COVID-19 (dated by TCRdb to about 2020). The protocol used for the library was the immunoSEQ multiplex PCR assay. TCRdb limited this immuneACCESS table to in-frame rearrangements with V and J called. A share of clones is missing; checked studies link under half to unresolved V genes, and the rest is unexplained. The table for this sample lists approximately 69,000 clones; approximately 87% of them were counted only once. The ten biggest clones cover roughly 20% of the sample. The specimen was peripheral blood. The receptors were sampled from a woman aged 80 or over with acute or convalescent COVID-19.

This chain's CDR3 is CASSLTSGGRTEAFF. CDR3 DNA sequence: TGTGCCAGCAGTTTGACTTCAGGGGGACGAACTGAAGCTTTCTTT. This sequence joins TRBV27 and TRBJ1-1; TRBD1 matches 7 bases. CDR1 and CDR2 (germline): MNHEY, SMNVEV (reference sequence). The V and J ends lost 3 bases and 5 bases, in that order; junction bases with no gene match: 9. The CDR3 has 15 residues.

The chain couples TRBV4-2 to TRBJ2-1; TRBD2 agrees at 8 bases. Germline V lookup: CDR1 LGHNA, CDR2 YNFKEQ. The CDR3 is 17 residues long. V shed 4 bases and J 3 bases; nucleotides not matched to a gene: 11. CDR3 in amino acids: CASSRRSGLGGYNEQFF. CDR3 bases: TGTGCCAGCAGCCGACGATCGGGACTAGGTGGCTACAATGAGCAGTTCTTC.

V and J are TRBV28 and TRBJ2-2; no clear D gene. The CDR3 has 13 residues. V gave up 3 bases and J gave up 4 bases, with 6 bases separating them. Looked up from germline, CDR1 is MDHEN and CDR2 is SYDVKM. CDR3 sequence: CASSLGLTGELFF. The CDR3 nucleotides are TGTGCCAGCAGTTTGGGCCTCACCGGGGAGCTGTTTTTT.

Note on this clone: Other DNA sequences in the same sample also yield this CDR3. This chain joins TRBV9 and TRBJ2-7; 8 bases are shared with TRBD1. CDR3 length: 14 amino acids. Trimming cost V 0 bases and J 2 bases; bases outside gene matches: 1. Germline CDR1 is SGDLS and CDR2 is YYNGEE. The CDR3 spells CASSVGTGTYEQYF. Written as DNA, the CDR3 is TGTGCCAGCAGCGTAGGGACAGGGACCTACGAGCAGTACTTC. The entire variable domain, with the rest obtained from reference TRBV9 and TRBJ2-7, is as follows: DSGVTQTPKHLITATGQRVTLRCSPRSGDLSVYWYQQSLDQGLQFLIQYYNGEERAKGNILERFSAQQFPDLHSELNLSSLELGDSALYFCASSVGTGTYEQYFGPGTRLTVT.

The CDR3 nucleotides read TGTGCCAGCAGTTTCGACCGGGACAGGGGTGGAAACACCATATATTTT. Translation: CASSFDRDRGGNTIYF. The genes are TRBV6-2 or TRBV6-3 and TRBJ1-3; 10 bases are shared with TRBD1. Losses at the gene ends were 4 bases for V and 3 bases for J; bases not matched to a gene: 6. Germline CDR1 is MNHEY and CDR2 is SVGEGT. The CDR3 extends over 16 amino acids.

This chain joins TRBV18 and TRBJ1-6; 9 bases are a match to TRBD1. Germline-derived CDR1 and CDR2 are KGHSH and LQKENI. J was trimmed by 8 bases and V by 4 bases; bases with no gene match: 12. The CDR3 length is 17 residues. The CDR3, as DNA: TGTGCCAGCTCACTTCCTCGCCCGGGACAGGGTTATTCACCCCTCCACTTT. It encodes CASSLPRPGQGYSPLHF.

This sequence joins TRBV6-5 and TRBJ1-2; TRBD1 agrees at 10 bases. The CDR3 covers 13 residues. V gave up 8 bases and J gave up 7 bases; unmatched junction bases: 7. The germline V gene has CDR1 MNHEY and CDR2 SVGAGI. The CDR3 coding sequence is TGTGCCAGCTTAGCGACAGGGGGCGGTGGCTACACCTTC. Residues: CASLATGGGGYTF.

The chain couples TRBV7-8 to TRBJ1-6, with 10 bases fitting TRBD1. From germline, CDR1 is SGHVS and CDR2 FQNEAQ. V trimming: 7 bases; J trimming: 9 bases; junction bases outside the gene matches: 9. CDR3 length: 15 amino acids. CDR3 sequence (DNA): TGTGCCAGCAAAGTGATGGGACAGGGGAGTTCACCCCTCCACTTT. Encoded protein: CASKVMGQGSSPLHF.

The chain is built from TRBV4-2 and TRBJ2-5, with 14 bases fitting TRBD2. The V segment lost 4 bases and the J segment 1 base; nucleotides outside the gene matches: 8. Germline values: CDR1 LGHNA, CDR2 YNFKEQ. The CDR3 sequence is 18 residues long. The CDR3 DNA reads as TGTGCCAGCAGCCCACGACTAGCGGGAGGGCCGGGCCAAGAGACCCAGTACTTC. The encoded protein is CASSPRLAGGPGQETQYF.

The chain has TRBV30 and TRBJ2-3, with TRBD2 matching over 10 bases. V was clipped by 2 bases and J by 1 base; unmatched bases: 12. The CDR3 runs to 18 residues. The germline CDR1 and CDR2 sequences are GTSNPN and SVGIG (reference sequence). The CDR3 region is CAWSFISGRGKGTDTQYF. The CDR3 coding sequence is TGTGCCTGGAGTTTTATAAGCGGGAGGGGTAAAGGCACAGATACGCAGTATTTT.

This rearrangement joins TRBV5-6 to TRBJ1-5; D perhaps matches TRBD1 (5 bases). The V gene's germline CDR1 is SGHDT and CDR2 YYEEEE. V was cut by 4 bases and J by 9 bases, with 17 bases left in between. The CDR3 length is 14 residues. In nucleotides, the CDR3 is TGTGCCAGCAGCCGGGACGGAGGGGTTGGGCCCCAGCATTTT. Its protein is CASSRDGGVGPQHF.

This clone was found once. The V call is TRBV30, the J call TRBJ2-3; possible D gene TRBD1, 6 bases. The CDR3 length is 16 residues. The V and J ends lost 2 bases and 0 bases respectively, with 15 bases between them. Per germline, CDR1 GTSNPN and CDR2 SVGIG (reference sequence). In DNA form, the CDR3 reads TGTGCCTGGAGTCTCGGGACACCGAGTAGCACAGATACGCAGTATTTT. As protein: CAWSLGTPSSTDTQYF.

The rearrangement uses TRBV30 and TRBJ2-1; 14 bases match TRBD2. The trim removed 5 bases at V and 7 bases at J, leaving 7 bases unmatched. The CDR3 sequence is 15 residues long. Germline assignment: CDR1 GTSNPN and CDR2 SVGIG (reference sequence). CDR3 sequence (DNA): TGTGCCTGGGATGCCGGACTAGCGGGGGGTAATGAGCAGTTCTTC. Amino acid sequence: CAWDAGLAGGNEQFF.

The DNA for the CDR3 is TGTGCCAGCAGCCAAGATCGATGGGAGGCTAACTATGGCTACACCTTC. This gives the protein CASSQDRWEANYGYTF. V is TRBV3-1 (or the pseudogene TRBV3-2) and J is TRBJ1-2; D remains ambiguous. Between the trimmed V and J ends, which lost 0 bases and 0 bases, there was a span of 11 bases. The germline gives CDR1 LGHDT, CDR2 YNNKEL (reference sequence). This CDR3 contains 16 residues.

This rearrangement joins TRBV30 to TRBJ1-1; weak D call: TRBD1 (5 bases). V lost 0 bases and J 2 bases, leaving 10 bases between the germline ends. Germline V gene lookup returns CDR1 GTSNPN and CDR2 SVGIG (reference sequence). The CDR3 totals 14 residues. CDR3 in amino acids: CAWSVLQGNTEAFF. DNA for the CDR3: TGTGCCTGGAGTGTACTCCAGGGAAACACTGAAGCTTTCTTT.

The rearrangement links TRBV19 to TRBJ1-2; D remains ambiguous. The germline gives CDR1 LNHDA, CDR2 SQIVND (reference sequence). With 6 bases removed from V and 4 bases from J, the gap between germline ends came to 18 bases. This CDR3 contains 15 residues. CDR3 in amino acids: CASRDPGSNLYGYTF. The DNA for the CDR3 is TGTGCCAGTAGAGACCCCGGGTCTAATCTCTATGGCTACACCTTC.

The chain links TRBV12-3 or TRBV12-4 to TRBJ1-1; D is perhaps TRBD1 (5 bases). The CDR3 spans 13 residues. The V and J ends lost 3 bases and 4 bases respectively, with 9 bases between them. This CDR3 reads CASSFGGSTEAFF. For the CDR3, the DNA is TGTGCCAGCAGTTTCGGGGGGAGCACTGAAGCTTTCTTT.

V usage is TRBV7-9 and J usage is TRBJ2-3, with 7 bases that match TRBD1. Trimming removed 9 bases from V and 5 bases from J; junction bases left unmatched: 8. Looked up from germline, CDR1 is SEHNR and CDR2 is FQNEAQ (reference sequence). This CDR3 contains 13 residues. As DNA, the CDR3 is TGTGCCAGTCCTGAGGGGGCCTTAGATACGCAGTATTTT. The encoded protein is CASPEGALDTQYF.

The rearrangement links TRBV6-6 to TRBJ1-5; possibly TRBD1 for D (6 bases). This CDR3 comprises 16 residues. Germline V gene data show CDR1 as MNHNY and CDR2 as SVGAGI (reference sequence). The V end was cut by 7 bases, the J end by 2 bases, with 18 bases between. DNA for the CDR3: TGTGCCAGCAACATCCACAGGGAATGGGGCAATCAGCCCCAGCATTTT. Residues: CASNIHREWGNQPQHF.